A selection of T cell receptor beta chains follows, all from one sample in a study of post-analysis software for immune sequencing data. One entry per CDR3 protein results from TCRdb running MiXCR on the PCR reads. The sample includes approximately 150,000 distinct CDR3 sequences, roughly 30% seen only once; the top ten take approximately 1.6%. The sample taken for sequencing was blood. The receptors were sampled from a girl aged 5 to 17 with multiple sclerosis. Both conserved end residues are part of each CDR3. Fields, in order: D gene, J gene, clone size, V gene, CDR3 protein, CDR3 DNA. D genes are given only for firm matches. Clone size is shown for a subset of rows, as once, few, many or a class of expanded clone.

>-|TRBJ2-1|-|TRBV29-1
CSVEDPESPLTYNEQFF
TGCAGCGTTGAAGATCCGGAAAGCCCGCTGACCTACAATGAGCAGTTCTTC
>-|TRBJ2-1|few|TRBV20-1
CSARGVTYNEQFF
TGCAGTGCTCGGGGAGTCACCTACAATGAGCAGTTCTTC
>TRBD1|TRBJ1-1|-|TRBV6-5
CASSSRGHNTEAFF
TGTGCCAGCAGTTCCAGGGGGCATAACACTGAAGCTTTCTTT
>-|TRBJ2-1|many|TRBV20-1
CSAPSVYNEQFF
TGCAGTGCGCCCAGCGTCTACAATGAGCAGTTCTTC
>-|TRBJ1-2|many|TRBV7-2
CASSQQINYGYTF
TGTGCCAGCAGCCAACAGATTAACTATGGCTACACCTTC
>TRBD1|TRBJ2-4|many|TRBV5-1
CASSPQGQSVAKNIQYF
TGCGCCAGCAGCCCACAGGGACAGTCAGTAGCCAAAAACATTCAGTACTTC
>-|TRBJ2-5|-|TRBV5-1
CASSFGPPEAQYF
TGCGCCAGCAGCTTTGGCCCTCCAGAGGCCCAGTACTTC
>-|TRBJ1-6|-|TRBV4-1
CASSRGSGVYNSPLHF
TGCGCCAGCAGCCGCGGATCGGGAGTCTATAATTCACCCCTCCACTTT
>-|TRBJ2-7|many|TRBV6-6
CASSVSYEQYF
TGTGCCAGCAGCGTTAGCTACGAGCAGTACTTC
>TRBD1|TRBJ1-5|-|TRBV20-1
CSATGQGDQPQHF
TGCAGTGCGACCGGACAGGGGGATCAGCCCCAGCATTTT
>-|TRBJ2-2|-|TRBV29-1
CSARMGGLGTGELFF
TGCAGCGCCCGAATGGGGGGCCTGGGGACCGGGGAGCTGTTTTTT
>TRBD1|TRBJ1-2|-|TRBV12-3/TRBV12-4
CASSFQGVAYGYTF
TGTGCCAGCAGTTTCCAGGGGGTCGCCTATGGCTACACCTTC
>-|TRBJ2-1|-|TRBV14
CASSQDSLGLHNEQFF
TGTGCCAGCAGCCAAGATAGCTTAGGACTCCACAATGAGCAGTTCTTC
>TRBD2|TRBJ2-5|many|TRBV7-9
CASSLSGSQQYF
TGTGCCAGCAGCTTAAGCGGGAGTCAACAGTACTTC
>TRBD2|TRBJ2-2|-|TRBV5-1
CASSLLAGGEAGELFF
TGCGCCAGCAGCTTACTAGCGGGAGGAGAAGCCGGGGAGCTGTTTTTT
>-|TRBJ2-1|many|TRBV7-7
CASSFNSYNEQFF
TGTGCTAGCAGCTTCAACTCCTACAATGAGCAGTTCTTC
>-|TRBJ1-5|few|TRBV6-1
CASSEEDRFNQPQHF
TGTGCCAGCAGTGAAGAGGACCGATTCAATCAGCCCCAGCATTTT
>TRBD2|TRBJ2-5|few|TRBV20-1
CSARDSGGGAETQYF
TGCAGTGCTAGAGATAGCGGGGGAGGAGCAGAGACCCAGTACTTC
>-|TRBJ2-3|few|TRBV7-9
CASSLVAGATDTQYF
TGTGCCAGCAGCTTAGTGGCAGGGGCCACAGATACGCAGTATTTT
>TRBD1|TRBJ2-7|many|TRBV7-9
CASSLATGISYEQYF
TGTGCCAGCAGCTTAGCGACAGGGATCTCCTACGAGCAGTACTTC
>-|TRBJ1-2|many|TRBV12-3/TRBV12-4
CASSLSGDLSGYTF
TGTGCCAGCAGTTTATCGGGGGATCTCAGTGGCTACACCTTC
>-|TRBJ2-3|many|TRBV13
CASSLQGENTDTQYF
TGTGCCAGCAGCCTTCAGGGAGAGAACACAGATACGCAGTATTTT
>-|TRBJ2-6|many|TRBV7-8
CASSEQGDGANVLTF
TGTGCCAGCAGCGAGCAGGGCGATGGGGCCAACGTCCTGACTTTC
>-|TRBJ1-1|few|TRBV29-1
CSVEVQNTEAFF
TGCAGCGTTGAAGTTCAGAACACTGAAGCTTTCTTT